A selection of T cell receptor beta chains follows, all from one sample in a study of blood T cell repertoires in COVID-19. Clones were read by immunoSEQ multiplex PCR, and TCRdb kept only the in-frame ones, dropping some. The top ten hold more than 1% of the sample, which has 200,000 to 300,000 clones, about 91% seen once. What was sequenced was PBMCs or T cells enriched from blood (not recorded which). The receptors derive from a woman in her forties with acute COVID-19. CDR3s include the opening cysteine and the closing phenylalanine or tryptophan. A D gene is named only where the DNA matches it firmly. Size tells how often a clone was seen (once, few, many) or the class of an expanded clone, and some rows leave it out.

.,TRBJ1-2,TRBD1,TRBV18,TGTGCCAGCTCACCAGAGGGACAGACAAGAAGCTACACCTTC,CASSPEGQTRSYTF
once,TRBJ1-2,.,TRBV6-5,TGTGCCAGCCGGGGAATTGGCTACACCTTC,CASRGIGYTF
.,TRBJ2-1,TRBD2,TRBV7-9,TGTGCCAGCAGCATCTCAGGTCGGCCAGTAGGCGGGAGTCAGGATGAGCAGTTCTTC,CASSISGRPVGGSQDEQFF
.,TRBJ2-5,TRBD2,TRBV24-1,TGTGCCACCAGTGACGGGACTAGCGGGAGGGTTGAGCAAGAGACCCAGTACTTC,CATSDGTSGRVEQETQYF
.,TRBJ1-6,.,TRBV6-5,TGTGCCAGCAGTTACTCAAGTCGGAGTCATAATTCACCCCTCCACTTT,CASSYSSRSHNSPLHF
.,TRBJ1-3,TRBD1,TRBV12-5,TGTGCTAGTGGCCTTGACAGGGCAACTGGAAACACCATATATTTT,CASGLDRATGNTIYF
.,TRBJ2-1,TRBD1,TRBV25-1,TGTGCCAGCAAACCGGGACAGGGCCCTTTACACCACTACTCTGAGCAGTTCTTC,CASKPGQGPLHHYSEQFF
.,TRBJ1-2,TRBD1,TRBV6-6,TGTGCCAGCAGTACACAGGGGGCGCGGTATGGCTACACCTTC,CASSTQGARYGYTF
.,TRBJ1-1,TRBD1,TRBV3-1/TRBV3-2,TGTGCCAGCAGCCAAGAGGGACAGGCTGAAGCTTTCTTT,CASSQEGQAEAFF
.,TRBJ2-1,TRBD2,TRBV7-9,TGTGCCAGCAGCCCCTCGACTAGCTTGACCTACAATGAGCAGTTCTTC,CASSPSTSLTYNEQFF
.,TRBJ1-5,TRBD1,TRBV7-6,TGTGCCAGCAGCTTAGGTGCGACAGGGAATCAGCCCCAGCATTTT,CASSLGATGNQPQHF
.,TRBJ1-1,TRBD1,TRBV28,TGTGCCAGCAGTGAAGAAGGGACAGAAAACACTGAAGCTTTCTTT,CASSEEGTENTEAFF
.,TRBJ1-4,TRBD1,TRBV27,TGTGCCAGCAGTTTTCGAGGGGACAGGCGTAATGAAAAACTGTTTTTT,CASSFRGDRRNEKLFF
.,TRBJ1-5,.,TRBV18,TGTGCCAGCCGACTGGAGAGCAATCAGCCCCAGCATTTT,CASRLESNQPQHF
few,TRBJ2-5,.,TRBV11-3,TGTGCCAGCAGCTTAGTTGTGGGCGGGTCGAACCAAGAGACCCAGTACTTC,CASSLVVGGSNQETQYF
once,TRBJ2-4,.,TRBV30,TGTGCCTGGAGTGTAAGTGGCAGAAACATTCAGTACTTC,CAWSVSGRNIQYF
.,TRBJ2-1,.,TRBV12-5,TGTGCTAGTGGTTTGGCCGGAGTATCCCCAACTTACAATGAGCAGTTCTTC,CASGLAGVSPTYNEQFF
.,TRBJ1-1,.,TRBV6-5,TGTGCCAGCAGTTACGGGCTCTTGAACACTGAAGCTTTCTTT,CASSYGLLNTEAFF
.,TRBJ2-1,.,TRBV9,TGTGCCAGCACCCGTCAGGGGAGCAATGAGCAGTTCTTC,CASTRQGSNEQFF
.,TRBJ1-2,TRBD1,TRBV12-3/TRBV12-4,TGTGCCAGCAGTCCCACAGGGGCCTATGGCTACACCTTC,CASSPTGAYGYTF
.,TRBJ2-1,.,TRBV3-1/TRBV3-2,TGTGCCAGCAGCCAAGTTGGGGCAATCTCCTACAATGAGCAGTTCTTC,CASSQVGAISYNEQFF
.,TRBJ1-3,.,TRBV19,TGTGCCAGTAGTTCAACAGTGAGCTCTGGAAACACCATATATTTT,CASSSTVSSGNTIYF
.,TRBJ1-1,.,TRBV4-1,TGCGCCAGCAGCCCTTGGGGGAGGGTGGACACTGAAGCTTTCTTT,CASSPWGRVDTEAFF
.,TRBJ1-1,.,TRBV3-1/TRBV3-2,TGTGCCAGCAGGGGGGGAGGATACACTGAAGCTTTCTTT,CASRGGGYTEAFF
.,TRBJ2-3,.,TRBV19,TGTGCCAGTAGTATGGGGAGTAGTGCGGACACAGATACGCAGTATTTT,CASSMGSSADTDTQYF
.,TRBJ1-5,.,TRBV21-1,TGTGCCAGCAGCAATGCAGGGAAGGGCAATCAGCCCCAGCATTTT,CASSNAGKGNQPQHF
once,TRBJ2-2,.,TRBV27,TGTGCCAGCAGTGTCAGGGGCTTGAACACCGGGGAGCTGTTTTTT,CASSVRGLNTGELFF
.,TRBJ2-1,TRBD2,TRBV30,TGTGCCTGGAGTGTGGGGGGGGGCAATGAGCAGTTCTTC,CAWSVGGGNEQFF
.,TRBJ1-1,TRBD1,TRBV5-1,TGCGCCAGCAGCCCAGGGACAGGGGACTTGAACACTGAAGCTTTCTTT,CASSPGTGDLNTEAFF
.,TRBJ1-2,TRBD1,TRBV4-3,TGCGCCAGCAGCCAAGTTTATTTGCAGGGGGGCTATGGCTACACCTTC,CASSQVYLQGGYGYTF
.,TRBJ2-6,.,TRBV11-3,TGTGCCAGCAGCCCAGCCTACAGCTCTGGGGCCAACGTCCTGACTTTC,CASSPAYSSGANVLTF
few,TRBJ2-3,.,TRBV7-9,TGTGCCAGCAGCTTAGCTGAGGGACTCCACACAGATACGCAGTATTTT,CASSLAEGLHTDTQYF
.,TRBJ1-4,TRBD1,TRBV7-9,TGTGCCAGCAGCCCGGGACAGTTTAATGAAAAACTGTTTTTT,CASSPGQFNEKLFF
few,TRBJ2-2,.,TRBV5-6,TGTGCCAGCAGCTTGTACAGACCGAACACCGGGGAGCTGTTTTTT,CASSLYRPNTGELFF
.,TRBJ2-2,.,TRBV5-1,TGCGCCAGCAGCTTGGTCGGGGTCGCTGGGGAGCTGTTTTTT,CASSLVGVAGELFF
.,TRBJ1-1,TRBD1,TRBV19,TGTGCCAGTACCCGACAGGGGGGTTTGAACACTGAAGCTTTCTTT,CASTRQGGLNTEAFF
once,TRBJ2-1,.,TRBV30,TGTGCCTGGTTCAGGGCCACCCCCTACAATGAGCAGTTCTTC,CAWFRATPYNEQFF
.,TRBJ1-5,.,TRBV12-5,TGTGCTAGTGCCAAGGGAGGCAGTAATCAGCCCCAGCATTTT,CASAKGGSNQPQHF
.,TRBJ1-4,TRBD1,TRBV28,TGTGCCAGCAGTTTTCAGGGGGCGGGCGAAAAACTGTTTTTT,CASSFQGAGEKLFF
.,TRBJ2-1,.,TRBV19,TGTGCCAGTAGTCTCCAGGGCTACTACAATGAGCAGTTCTTC,CASSLQGYYNEQFF